This is a list of T cell receptor beta chains from one sample in a study of control samples from healthy donors and cancer patients. Method: immunoSEQ multiplex PCR; TCRdb's copy keeps in-frame clones and lacks some. The sample lists about 120,000 clones, 88% occurring once. Sequencing was carried out using blood. The source of these receptors is a man in his forties in good health. The CDR3 runs from the conserved cysteine through the conserved F or W. A D gene is named only where the DNA matches it firmly. Size is omitted from some rows. Given values are once, few, many or a class for expanded clones.

V gene: TRBV5-1; D gene: NA; clone size: NA; J gene: TRBJ2-5; CDR3 protein: CASSLGPVETQYF; CDR3 DNA: TGCGCCAGCAGCTTAGGTCCAGTAGAGACCCAGTACTTC
V gene: TRBV6-5; D gene: TRBD1; clone size: NA; J gene: TRBJ1-2; CDR3 protein: CASRQGRYYGYTF; CDR3 DNA: TGTGCCAGCAGACAGGGGAGGTACTATGGCTACACCTTC
V gene: TRBV7-8; D gene: NA; clone size: NA; J gene: TRBJ1-3; CDR3 protein: CASSYNRRMGNTIYF; CDR3 DNA: TGTGCCAGCAGCTACAACAGACGTATGGGAAACACCATATATTTT
V gene: TRBV2; D gene: NA; clone size: NA; J gene: TRBJ1-1; CDR3 protein: CASSFWRGEWTEAFF; CDR3 DNA: TGTGCCAGCAGTTTCTGGCGGGGTGAATGGACTGAAGCTTTCTTT
V gene: TRBV7-2; D gene: TRBD1; clone size: NA; J gene: TRBJ2-7; CDR3 protein: CASSPGQGAHEQYF; CDR3 DNA: TGTGCCAGCAGCCCAGGACAGGGGGCCCACGAGCAGTACTTC
V gene: TRBV27; D gene: NA; clone size: NA; J gene: TRBJ1-4; CDR3 protein: CASSQGLTGNNEKLFF; CDR3 DNA: TGTGCCAGCAGCCAAGGACTAACAGGGAATAATGAAAAACTGTTTTTT
V gene: TRBV6-5; D gene: TRBD2; clone size: NA; J gene: TRBJ2-3; CDR3 protein: CASSPSGFLGDTQYF; CDR3 DNA: TGTGCCAGCAGTCCTAGCGGCTTTTTGGGAGATACGCAGTATTTT
V gene: TRBV5-4; D gene: TRBD1; clone size: once; J gene: TRBJ2-5; CDR3 protein: CASSIGTGGMGETQYF; CDR3 DNA: TGTGCCAGCAGCATAGGGACAGGGGGCATGGGGGAGACCCAGTACTTC
V gene: TRBV28; D gene: NA; clone size: NA; J gene: TRBJ1-1; CDR3 protein: CASNFGQFLSEAFF; CDR3 DNA: TGTGCCAGCAATTTTGGACAGTTCTTATCTGAAGCTTTCTTT
V gene: TRBV19; D gene: NA; clone size: once; J gene: TRBJ2-3; CDR3 protein: CASGRANTDTQYF; CDR3 DNA: TGTGCCAGCGGACGGGCTAACACAGATACGCAGTATTTT
V gene: TRBV11-1; D gene: TRBD1; clone size: NA; J gene: TRBJ2-7; CDR3 protein: CASSRQGYEQYF; CDR3 DNA: TGTGCCAGCAGCCGACAGGGTTACGAGCAGTACTTC
V gene: TRBV18; D gene: NA; clone size: medium-sized; J gene: TRBJ2-3; CDR3 protein: CASSPVTGTDTQYF; CDR3 DNA: TGTGCCAGCTCACCCGTAACTGGCACAGATACGCAGTATTTT
V gene: TRBV6-1; D gene: NA; clone size: NA; J gene: TRBJ2-1; CDR3 protein: CASSPLRDNEQFF; CDR3 DNA: TGTGCCAGCAGCCCCCTCCGGGACAATGAGCAGTTCTTC
V gene: TRBV18; D gene: NA; clone size: NA; J gene: TRBJ2-2; CDR3 protein: CASSPGWNLNTGELFF; CDR3 DNA: TGTGCCAGCTCACCTGGATGGAACCTCAACACCGGGGAGCTGTTTTTT
V gene: TRBV5-4; D gene: NA; clone size: once; J gene: TRBJ1-2; CDR3 protein: CASSLNYGGYTF; CDR3 DNA: TGTGCCAGCAGCTTGAACTATGGGGGCTACACCTTC
V gene: TRBV6-1; D gene: TRBD2; clone size: NA; J gene: TRBJ2-1; CDR3 protein: CASSAVKLLAGNNEQFF; CDR3 DNA: TGTGCCAGCAGTGCCGTCAAGTTACTAGCGGGGAACAATGAGCAGTTCTTC
V gene: TRBV18; D gene: NA; clone size: NA; J gene: TRBJ2-5; CDR3 protein: CASSQGRETQYF; CDR3 DNA: TGTGCCAGCTCACAGGGCAGGGAGACCCAGTACTTC
V gene: TRBV11-3; D gene: TRBD2; clone size: NA; J gene: TRBJ2-7; CDR3 protein: CASSPLAGGDYEQYF; CDR3 DNA: TGTGCCAGCAGCCCCCTAGCGGGGGGGGACTACGAGCAGTACTTC
V gene: TRBV4-1; D gene: NA; clone size: NA; J gene: TRBJ2-7; CDR3 protein: CASSRIQTVLSYEQYF; CDR3 DNA: TGCGCCAGCAGCCGGATCCAGACAGTCCTCTCCTACGAGCAGTACTTC
V gene: TRBV6-2/TRBV6-3; D gene: TRBD2; clone size: NA; J gene: TRBJ2-1; CDR3 protein: CASSYFSGGYNEQFF; CDR3 DNA: TGTGCCAGCAGTTACTTTAGCGGGGGATACAATGAGCAGTTCTTC
V gene: TRBV5-1; D gene: NA; clone size: NA; J gene: TRBJ1-6; CDR3 protein: CASSLEVNSPLHF; CDR3 DNA: TGCGCCAGCAGCTTGGAGGTAAATTCACCCCTCCACTTT
V gene: TRBV7-9; D gene: TRBD1; clone size: NA; J gene: TRBJ1-1; CDR3 protein: CASSAGTGLPEAFF; CDR3 DNA: TGTGCCAGCTCCGCCGGGACAGGGTTACCTGAAGCTTTCTTT
V gene: TRBV18; D gene: NA; clone size: many; J gene: TRBJ1-3; CDR3 protein: CASSPQGSGNTIYF; CDR3 DNA: TGTGCCAGCTCACCCCAGGGGTCTGGAAACACCATATATTTT
V gene: TRBV7-2; D gene: NA; clone size: NA; J gene: TRBJ1-1; CDR3 protein: CASSFFGGNTEAFF; CDR3 DNA: TGTGCCAGCAGCTTCTTCGGCGGGAACACTGAAGCTTTCTTT
V gene: TRBV5-1; D gene: TRBD1; clone size: NA; J gene: TRBJ2-3; CDR3 protein: CASSSGTGANTDTQYF; CDR3 DNA: TGCGCCAGCAGCTCCGGGACAGGGGCCAACACAGATACGCAGTATTTT
V gene: TRBV24-1; D gene: NA; clone size: once; J gene: TRBJ2-7; CDR3 protein: CATSEEGYEQYF; CDR3 DNA: TGTGCCACCAGTGAGGAAGGGTACGAGCAGTACTTC
V gene: TRBV4-1; D gene: NA; clone size: NA; J gene: TRBJ1-6; CDR3 protein: CASSQGEADSYNSPLHF; CDR3 DNA: TGCGCCAGCAGCCAAGGGGAAGCCGACTCCTATAATTCACCCCTCCACTTT
V gene: TRBV7-6; D gene: NA; clone size: NA; J gene: TRBJ1-4; CDR3 protein: CASSKHATNEKLFF; CDR3 DNA: TGTGCCAGCAGCAAACATGCAACTAATGAAAAACTGTTTTTT